This T cell receptor (beta chain) stems from a study of T cell responses to AZD1222 COVID-19 vaccine (dated by TCRdb to about 2021). About the study as a whole: TCR sequencing was performed for more than 230 trial participants, of whom roughly 200 were given two doses of AZD1222 and some 26 were given two doses of MenACWY control vaccine. Trial participants were enrolled into age subgroups of 18-55, 56-69 and 70-plus years, which contained 148, 28 and 57 TCR-sequenced participants, respectively.

Comment on this clone: Its binding antigen is unknown. Base qualities are not at hand, and no much larger clone is one base apart.

The CDR3 regions of human TCRbeta chains were analyzed by immunosequencing. Per the authors' processing: TCRs in the repertoires were compared against a reference library of SARS-CoV-2-specific TCRs that had been generated with the MIRA antigen-specificity platform. Breadth meant the fraction of unique TCRs that were SARS-CoV-2-associated, whereas depth meant the fraction of total T cells that were SARS-CoV-2-associated. Using the MIRA data, each spike-specific TCR was assigned both to the spike region to which the TCR was reactive and to a CD4 or CD8 class. Log10-transformed breadth and depth values were compared by one-way ANOVA with Sidak's multiple comparisons tests. TCRdb re-hosts the immuneACCESS table, in-frame sequences only. Its copies lack some clones; in the studies checked, an unresolved V gene accounts for under half of them, and the cause for the rest is not known. V and J calls and clone size are those listed in that table; D and trimming were worked out from the DNA. This sample gives 150,000 to 200,000 clones in total; approximately 89% of them show up just once. Around 3% of the sample lies in the top ten.

The sample's time point label, in plain terms: about 28 days (+/-7) after the second vaccine dose. AZD1222 recipients with second doses at about 4 weeks or about 12 weeks were pooled, because spike-specific TCR depth and breadth did not differ between schedules. The vaccinee samples were drawn from two UK trials, COV001 and COV002, one of which was a single-blind randomized controlled phase 2/3 trial testing AZD1222 (ChAdOx1 nCoV-19) in healthy adults. For TCRbeta chain sequencing, PBMC samples from trial participants were taken at day 0 and at day 28 after the second dose. Trimming removed 5 bases from V and 5 bases from J; the gene matches leave 4 bases unexplained. Its CDR3 holds 14 amino acids, cysteine through phenylalanine. The only DNA kept is the CDR3, 42 bases in frame from the first base. Taken from the germline V gene (reference sequence), the CDR1 and CDR2 loops are LNHDA and SQIVND.

Study-wide findings and limitations: Conclusions about previously exposed vaccinees were limited because only 5 or 6 AZD1222 recipients were SARS-CoV-2 seropositive at baseline. Vaccine-associated CD4 TCRs spanned the whole spike protein, with dominant responses in regions 160-218 and 743-854. No day 14 peak-response samples were available, so repertoires were characterized only after the peak T cell response. The 56-69-year group was small, and its depth increase did not reach significance, likely because of low power. A significant rise in spike-specific TCR breadth and depth was observed after two AZD1222 doses relative to day 0 and relative to MenACWY recipients. Nearly half of unique spike-specific TCRs reportedly recognized epitopes outside regions mutated in the B.1.351 and B.1.1.7 variants. Most participants were white British and females outnumbered males, and the authors suggested that clonal diversity may have been underestimated.

Sequencing used peripheral blood, obtained 28 days after the second AZD1222 dose. In this chain, TRBV19 is recombined with TRBJ2-5, with 11 central nucleotides matching TRBD1. The sequence was obtained from an adult who received the AZD1222 COVID-19 vaccine. The DNA sequence reads TGTGCCAGTAGTGGGACAGGGGGACAGGAGACCCAGTACTTC. Translated, it reads CASSGTGGQETQYF.